The clone carrying this TCR beta chain occurred many times. Its target is unknown. Germline V gene lookup returns CDR1 MDHEN and CDR2 SYDVKM. The CDR3 contains 12 residues. V lost 6 bases and J 3 bases, leaving 9 bases between the germline ends. This record comes from a study of naive and memory T cell subsets. Study-wide points: A few larger clonotypes appeared in naive repertoires, especially CD8, possibly memory cells re-expressing CD45RA.

An equimolar mix of two oligonucleotides served as the beta constant-region primer for TRBC1 and TRBC2. Ligated cDNA was amplified by four rounds of PCR with nested alpha and beta constant-region primers and SP2. One entry per CDR3 protein, called by TCRdb with MiXCR from the UMI-ligation and nested PCR reads. The sample includes about 160,000 distinct CDR3 sequences, roughly 22% of them seen just once. The sequenced sample consisted of naive CD4+ T cells from blood. The sequence was obtained from a human donor in good health. The gene calls are TRBV28 and TRBJ2-7, with D perhaps matching TRBD2 (6 bases). CDR3 sequence reads: CASREGGYEQYF. In nucleotides, the CDR3 is TGTGCCAGCAGGGAGGGTGGCTACGAGCAGTACTTC.